This TCR beta chain was recorded in a study of cytomegalovirus exposure and HLA in healthy donors. The PCR made use of 60 Vbeta and 13 Jbeta primers. Produced via immunoSEQ multiplex PCR; TCRdb's table is partial and in-frame only. The data contain 200,000 to 250,000 clones, 70% to 80% of them seen just once; the ten biggest clones take up 1.8%. Germline V lookup: CDR1 MNHEY, CDR2 SMNVEV (reference sequence). The junction had 6 bases not matched to a gene; V was cut back by 6 bases and J by 4 bases. The CDR3 spans 16 residues. With regard to this clone: Its specificity is unknown.

Findings and limits, study-wide: Researchers counted around 170 TCR beta chains as cytomegalovirus-associated. The availability of immune exposure information extended only to CMV serostatus.

What was sequenced was PBMCs. The rearrangement joins TRBV27 to TRBJ2-1; 13 bases are a match to TRBD2. The sequence derives from a woman between 25 and 40 years old in good health and CMV-seronegative. The CDR3 region is CASRTGTSGVYNEQFF. The CDR3 DNA follows: TGTGCCAGCAGAACCGGGACTAGCGGGGTTTACAATGAGCAGTTCTTC.